The rows below give T cell receptor beta chains drawn from one sample of a study of T cells in Graves' hyperthyroidism and ophthalmopathy. Using its own MiXCR run on the multiplex PCR reads, TCRdb lists one record per CDR3 protein. This table has around 760,000 distinct CDR3 sequences, 35% appearing once. Sequencing used blood. Receptors were obtained from a woman between 40 and 50 years old with Graves' hyperthyroidism. The CDR3 runs from the conserved cysteine through the conserved F or W. A D gene is named only where the DNA matches it firmly. Only part of the rows carry a size: once, few, many, or a class if the clone is expanded.

J gene	clone size	D gene	V gene	CDR3 protein	CDR3 DNA
TRBJ1-6	-	TRBD1	TRBV10-3	CAIRGQGGPLSPLHF	TGTGCCATCAGGGGACAGGGAGGCCCCCTCTCACCCCTCCACTTT
TRBJ1-6	few	-	TRBV7-2	CASSQVSGTFANSPLHF	TGCGCCAGCAGCCAAGTATCAGGGACGTTTGCGAATTCACCCCTCCACTTT
TRBJ2-3	-	-	TRBV9	CASSVGPRASTDTQYF	TGTGCCAGCAGCGTAGGCCCGCGGGCCAGCACAGATACGCAGTATTTT
TRBJ1-2	-	-	TRBV7-8	CASSQDIYAYGYTF	TGTGCCAGCAGCCAAGATATATATGCTTATGGCTACACCTTC
TRBJ1-4	many	TRBD1	TRBV12-3/TRBV12-4	CASSLRGHVELFF	TGTGCCAGCAGTTTGAGGGGGCACGTAGAACTGTTTTTT
TRBJ2-3	few	-	TRBV10-3	CATREDTQYF	TGTGCCACCAGGGAGGATACGCAGTATTTT
TRBJ2-7	few	-	TRBV29-1	CSVVREGEQYF	TGCAGCGTTGTTCGGGAAGGCGAGCAGTACTTC
TRBJ1-5	many	TRBD1	TRBV6-5	CASSQTGGPSNQPQHF	TGTGCCAGCAGTCAAACAGGGGGCCCTAGCAATCAGCCCCAGCATTTT
TRBJ2-7	many	TRBD2	TRBV29-1	CSVGAGGQGEQYF	TGCAGCGTTGGAGCGGGGGGTCAGGGGGAGCAGTACTTC
TRBJ2-7	many	-	TRBV19	CASSEQRASDEQYF	TGTGCCAGTAGTGAGCAGCGGGCGAGCGACGAGCAGTACTTC
TRBJ1-1	many	-	TRBV4-3	CASSPPGIGTEAFF	TGCGCCAGCAGCCCTCCAGGCATTGGCACTGAAGCTTTCTTT
TRBJ1-5	-	-	TRBV12-3/TRBV12-4	CASSLIRGGGQPQHF	TGTGCCAGCAGTTTAATTCGAGGCGGGGGACAGCCCCAGCATTTT
TRBJ1-2	-	TRBD1	TRBV12-3/TRBV12-4	CASSRGTARDGYTF	TGTGCCAGCAGTCGAGGGACAGCCAGGGATGGCTACACCTTC
TRBJ2-3	-	TRBD2	TRBV7-9	CASSQGGASGSTDTQYF	TGCGCCAGCAGCCAAGGTGGAGCTAGCGGGAGTACAGATACGCAGTATTTT
TRBJ2-2	-	-	TRBV5-1	CASSLGGDITGELFF	TGCGCCAGCAGCTTGGGGGGGGACATCACCGGGGAGCTGTTTTTT
TRBJ2-5	few	-	TRBV19	CASSSPGAQETQYF	TGTGCCAGTAGTAGCCCCGGGGCCCAAGAGACCCAGTACTTC
TRBJ1-4	-	-	TRBV12-3/TRBV12-4	CASSPGGVFNEKLFF	TGTGCCAGCAGTCCCGGGGGCGTCTTTAATGAAAAACTGTTTTTT
TRBJ1-5	few	-	TRBV7-2	CASSLSGGGSNQPQHF	TGTGCCAGCAGCCTATCCGGCGGTGGGAGCAATCAGCCCCAGCATTTT
TRBJ2-5	-	-	TRBV20-1	CSAIGRGYNQPQYF	TGCAGTGCTATAGGCAGGGGATACAATCAGCCCCAGTACTTC
TRBJ2-3	once	-	TRBV5-4	CASSLDSGNTQYF	TGTGCCAGCAGCTTGGACTCAGGGAATACGCAGTATTTT
TRBJ1-2	-	TRBD1	TRBV6-5	CASSYSGTDYGYTF	TGTGCCAGCAGTTACTCCGGGACAGACTATGGCTACACCTTC
TRBJ2-2	many	-	TRBV7-9	CASRHALQPNTGELFF	TGTGCCAGCAGGCACGCCCTACAGCCGAACACCGGGGAGCTGTTTTTT